Here is one T cell receptor (beta chain) with its context. Antigen: not known. This sample stems from a study of T cells in Graves' hyperthyroidism and ophthalmopathy. Germline V CDR1 and CDR2: MNHEY, SVGEGT. The ends lost 6 bases at V and 12 bases at J; junction bases unmatched: 12. This CDR3 region has 14 residues. The CDR3 regions of TCR beta were amplified from RNA transcripts. With the HTBI primer set, the TCR CDR3 went through a first round of RT-PCR. TCRdb used MiXCR to reprocess the multiplex PCR reads, holding one entry per CDR3 protein. This table has roughly 420,000 distinct CDR3 sequences, roughly 14% appearing once. General study results and limits: Most thyroid clonotypes that were expanded above 0.001 also turned up in blood.

This receptor was identified in a woman between 18 and 30 years old with Graves' hyperthyroidism. Sequencing input: blood. V usage is TRBV6-2 or TRBV6-3 and J usage is TRBJ1-4; 8 positions match TRBD1. The CDR3 loop is CASRNRGKVFELFF. Written as DNA, the CDR3 is TGTGCCAGCAGGAACAGGGGGAAGGTTTTTGAACTGTTTTTT.